This T cell receptor (beta chain) was recorded in a study of blood T cell repertoires in COVID-19. The table came from immunoSEQ multiplex PCR; TCRdb's copy has only in-frame clones and leaves some out. The sample yields about 200,000 clones, 85% seen once. The CDR3 length is 14 residues. Germline-derived CDR1 and CDR2 are PRHDT and FYEKMQ (reference sequence). Losses at the gene ends were 5 bases for V and 3 bases for J; bases not matched to a gene: 4. Participant-given clinical history determined each cohort assignment. The origin of this receptor is a man aged 40-55 years who had recovered from COVID-19. The genes are TRBV13 and TRBJ2-5, with 9 bases identical to TRBD1. The specimen was PBMCs or T cells enriched from blood (not recorded which). The CDR3 loop reads CASSQGTGKETQYF. CDR3 DNA: TGTGCCAGCAGCCAAGGGACAGGGAAAGAGACCCAGTACTTC.